Following are 10 T cell receptor beta chains from one sample sequenced in a study of CD8 T cells in ankylosing spondylitis. TCRdb called the 5' RACE reads again in MiXCR, with one record for every CDR3 protein. Found here are 300,000 to 350,000 distinct CDR3 sequences, 20% to 25% of them singletons; the top ten hold 3.5%. Sequencing used blood, either unsorted or a sorted T cell fraction (not recorded which). The receptors were gathered from a female donor with ankylosing spondylitis or in good health (not recorded which).

This clonotype was observed a handful of times. The V gene is TRBV29-1, the J gene TRBJ2-7; TRBD1 aligns across 7 bases. The V segment lost 6 bases and the J segment 6 bases; nucleotides outside the gene matches: 5. The CDR3 is made up of 11 amino acids. Looked up from germline, CDR1 is SQVTM and CDR2 is ANQGSEA. DNA of the CDR3: TGCAGCGTGAACAGGGGCCCCGAGCAGTACTTC. Protein: CSVNRGPEQYF.

This clonotype was detected ten times or more. This rearrangement joins TRBV10-3 to TRBJ1-5; no reliable D call. V lost 4 bases and J lost 2, with 9 bases in between. Germline values: CDR1 ENHRY, CDR2 SYGVKD. CDR3 length: 14 residues. The CDR3 protein is CAISGEGGNQPQHF. For the CDR3, the DNA is TGTGCCATCAGTGGCGAGGGAGGCAATCAGCCCCAGCATTTT.

V and J are TRBV5-5 and TRBJ2-2; unclear D gene. Per germline, CDR1 SGHKS and CDR2 YYEKEE (reference sequence). There are 14 residues in the CDR3. Trimming cost V 0 bases and J 5 bases, with 8 bases left between them. CDR3 residues: CASSLGAETGELFF. The CDR3 coding sequence is TGTGCCAGCAGCTTGGGGGCGGAGACCGGGGAGCTGTTTTTT.

This clonotype was observed a few times. The chain couples TRBV15 to TRBJ2-7, with a possible D match to TRBD2 (6 bases). Germline V gene data show CDR1 as LNHNV and CDR2 as YYDKDF (reference sequence). V was trimmed by 0 bases and J by 6 bases, leaving 15 bases between them. The CDR3 runs 15 residues. CDR3 region: CATSRDLAGSSEQYF. The CDR3 coding sequence is TGTGCCACCAGCAGAGATCTGGCGGGGAGTAGCGAGCAGTACTTC.

This rearrangement joins TRBV7-2 to TRBJ2-5; D gene uncertain. Germline CDR1 and CDR2: SGHTA and FQGNSA. This CDR3 contains 13 residues. Trimming removed 1 base from V and 3 bases from J, with 6 bases in between. The chain's CDR3 is CASSLDWEETQYF. The DNA for the CDR3 is TGTGCCAGCAGCTTAGACTGGGAAGAGACCCAGTACTTC. The full variable domain, rest sourced from reference TRBV7-2 and TRBJ2-5, is GAGVSQSPSNKVTEKGKDVELRCDPISGHTALYWYRQSLGQGLEFLIYFQGNSAPDKSGLPSDRFSAERTGGSVSTLTIQRTQQEDSAVYLCASSLDWEETQYFGPGTRLLVL.

This clonotype was seen just once. This sequence joins TRBV20-1 and TRBJ2-1, with 13 bases matching TRBD2. The CDR3 covers 14 residues. Germline CDR1 reads DFQATT; CDR2 reads SNEGSKA (reference sequence). Trimming removed 5 bases from V and 5 bases from J; junction bases left unmatched: 3. The chain's CDR3 is CSASGTSGDNEQFF. DNA of the CDR3: TGCAGTGCTTCCGGGACTAGCGGGGACAATGAGCAGTTCTTC.

The chain carries TRBV4-2 and TRBJ1-4; 9 positions match TRBD1. V trimming: 4 bases; J trimming: 1 base; junction bases outside the gene matches: 7. Germline-derived CDR1 and CDR2 are LGHNA and YNFKEQ. The CDR3 is 17 residues long. The CDR3 DNA reads TGTGCCAGCAGCCGCGATACAGGGGGCGAAACTAATGAAAAACTGTTTTTT. It codes for CASSRDTGGETNEKLFF.

This clonotype was detected many times. This chain links TRBV30 with TRBJ1-5; D remains unclear. Germline V lookup: CDR1 GTSNPN, CDR2 SVGIG (reference sequence). V was pared by 3 bases and J by 4 bases, with 16 bases between. The length of the CDR3 is 15 residues. The CDR3 bases are TGTGCCTGGAGCGCCGCGACTACACGAAATCAGCCCCAGCATTTT. Amino acids: CAWSAATTRNQPQHF.

V gene TRBV4-3 combines with J gene TRBJ2-1; possible D gene TRBD2, 6 bases. Germline CDR1 and CDR2: LGHNA and YSLEER. The CDR3 has 15 residues. V gave up 2 bases and J gave up 6 bases, with 14 bases separating them. As DNA, the CDR3 is TGCGCCAGCAGCCAATCTATAGTGGGGGGCAATGAGCAGTTCTTC. Its protein product is CASSQSIVGGNEQFF.

This clonotype is a singleton in its sample. V usage is TRBV6-1 and J usage is TRBJ1-2; TRBD1 agrees at 7 bases. Per the germline V gene, CDR1 is MNHNS and CDR2 is SASEGT. Trimming cost V 1 base and J 5 bases; bases outside gene matches: 1. The CDR3 is made up of 13 amino acids. CDR3 DNA sequence: TGTGCCAGCAGTGAAGTGACAGGGTATGGCTACACCTTC. Translating it yields CASSEVTGYGYTF.